These 24 T cell receptor beta chains were sequenced from one sample in a study of T cells after yellow fever vaccination. One entry per CDR3 protein results from TCRdb running MiXCR on the 5' RACE reads. The sample lists some 300,000 distinct CDR3 sequences; about 7.8% were seen once. The sequencing here drew on PBMCs, taken 35 to 50 days after the first yellow fever vaccination. The source is a man aged 18 to 29 who received the YFV17D yellow fever vaccine.

The rearrangement joins TRBV7-6 to TRBJ2-1, with D perhaps TRBD2 (5 bases). Trimming shortened V by 2 bases and J by 5 bases, and 13 bases separated the two germline ends. There are 15 residues in the CDR3. CDR1 and CDR2 from the germline V gene are SGHVS and FNYEAQ. The CDR3 coding sequence is TGTGCCAGCAGCTTAAGCGGCAGGCTAGACAATGAGCAGTTCTTC. Protein: CASSLSGRLDNEQFF.

This clonotype was seen more than once but under ten times. The V gene is TRBV5-1, the J gene TRBJ2-4; TRBD1 or TRBD2 may be the D gene (6 bases each). Germline V gives CDR1 SGHRS, CDR2 YFSETQ. This CDR3 is built from 14 residues. Trimming cost V 4 bases and J 5 bases, with 13 bases left between them. CDR3 sequence: CASSGGTLQNIQYF. The CDR3 DNA reads TGCGCCAGCAGCGGGGGGACACTTCAAAACATTCAGTACTTC.

The chain combines TRBV20-1 with TRBJ2-3; 7 positions agree with TRBD2. Looked up from germline, CDR1 is DFQATT and CDR2 is SNEGSKA (reference sequence). This CDR3 has 11 amino acids. V was clipped by 5 bases and J by 8 bases; unmatched bases: 4. As DNA, the CDR3 is TGCAGTGCTCGCGGGGAGGGTACGCAGTATTTT. This gives the protein CSARGEGTQYF.

The gene calls are TRBV20-1 and TRBJ2-5; 10 positions match TRBD1. There are 15 residues in the CDR3. Germline lookup yields CDR1 DFQATT and CDR2 SNEGSKA (reference sequence). J was trimmed by 2 bases and V by 4 bases; bases with no gene match: 7. Written as DNA, the CDR3 is TGCAGTGCTAATGCCGGGACAGGGGAACAAGAGACCCAGTACTTC. Translation gives CSANAGTGEQETQYF.

The rearrangement links TRBV5-1 to TRBJ2-1, with 8 nucleotides matching TRBD2. The germline V gene encodes CDR1 SGHRS and CDR2 YFSETQ. This CDR3 comprises 13 residues. The trim removed 7 bases at V and 5 bases at J, leaving 5 bases unmatched. CDR3 residues: CASSSSGDNEQFF. The DNA for the CDR3 is TGCGCCAGCTCCAGTAGCGGGGACAATGAGCAGTTCTTC. The whole variable domain, remainder taken from reference TRBV5-1 and TRBJ2-1, is KAGVTQTPRYLIKTRGQQVTLSCSPISGHRSVSWYQQTPGQGLQFLFEYFSETQRNKGNFPGRFSGRQFSNSRSEMNVSTLELGDSALYLCASSSSGDNEQFFGPGTRLTVL.

There are a few counts of this clonotype. V is TRBV12-5 and J is TRBJ2-1; a possible D gene is TRBD2 (5 bases). Germline V gives CDR1 LGHNT, CDR2 FRNRAP. The length of the CDR3 is 12 residues. Trimming shortened V by 7 bases and J by 5 bases, and 9 bases separated the two germline ends. The CDR3 nucleotides read TGTGCTAGTGAAACCGGGAACAATGAGCAGTTCTTC. As protein: CASETGNNEQFF.

J is TRBJ2-7 and V is TRBV7-2; perhaps TRBD2 as D (6 bases). Deletions cut 5 bases from V and 3 bases from J, with 14 bases between. The CDR3 length is 14 residues. Per the germline V gene, CDR1 is SGHTA and CDR2 is FQGNSA. The DNA of the CDR3 is TGTGCCAGCAGCCCCGGGGGAACCTACTACGAGCAGTACTTC. Translated, it gives CASSPGGTYYEQYF. Supplemented by reference TRBV7-2 and TRBJ2-7, the full variable domain reads GAGVSQSPSNKVTEKGKDVELRCDPISGHTALYWYRQSLGQGLEFLIYFQGNSAPDKSGLPSDRFSAERTGGSVSTLTIQRTQQEDSAVYLCASSPGGTYYEQYFGPGTRLTVT.

This clonotype was detected only a few times. A read error may produce the germline difference seen at one junction end. This sequence joins TRBV24-1 and TRBJ1-1; D unclear. The CDR3 is made up of 10 amino acids. CDR1 KGHDR and CDR2 SFDVKD come from the germline V gene. The CDR3 region is CATSETGRSF. CDR3 bases: TGTGCCACCAGTGAGACCGGACGGTCCTTT.

The genes are TRBV5-5 and TRBJ2-1; D gene ambiguous. Germline CDR1 SGHKS, CDR2 YYEKEE (reference sequence). The CDR3 is 15 amino acids. Trimming removed 2 bases from V and 3 bases from J, with 12 bases in between. The CDR3, as DNA: TGTGCCAGCAGCTTTGGGGTCCTCTGCTACAATGAGCAGTTCTTC. Its protein product is CASSFGVLCYNEQFF.

CDR3 amino acids: CSARGTDYGYTF. The CDR3 DNA follows: TGCAGTGCTCGAGGGACGGATTATGGCTACACCTTC. The chain combines TRBV20-1 with TRBJ1-2; D might be TRBD1 (5 bases). CDR3 size: 12 residues. Germline V CDR1 and CDR2: DFQATT, SNEGSKA (reference sequence). The germline V and J ends were trimmed by 5 bases and 5 bases, with 12 bases remaining between them.

This clonotype was seen a handful of times. This sequence joins TRBV5-1 and TRBJ2-5; D is ambiguous. The germline V and J ends were trimmed by 0 bases and 1 base, with 7 bases remaining between them. The germline gives CDR1 SGHRS, CDR2 YFSETQ. There are 14 residues in the CDR3. The CDR3 region is CASSLGPSQETQYF. The CDR3 DNA is TGCGCCAGCAGCTTGGGACCGTCCCAAGAGACCCAGTACTTC.

The V and J genes are TRBV20-1 and TRBJ2-7; the D gene could be TRBD1 or TRBD2 (5 bases each). The length of the CDR3 is 16 residues. Trimming took 0 bases from V and 5 from J, leaving 20 bases between them. CDR1 and CDR2 from the germline V gene are DFQATT and SNEGSKA (reference sequence). CDR3 loop: CSARDGASPRGDEQYF. CDR3 nucleotide sequence: TGCAGTGCTAGAGATGGAGCGAGTCCTCGGGGCGACGAGCAGTACTTC.

This clonotype was seen a few times. One junction end disagrees with the germline gene, perhaps due to a read error. V is TRBV12-3 or TRBV12-4 and J is TRBJ2-2, with 8 bases that match TRBD2. The CDR3 spans 14 residues. The CDR3 region is CASSVAGSTGELFF. Here the CDR3 DNA reads TGTGCCAGCAGTGTAGCGGGGAGCACCGGGGAGCTGTTTTTT.

In this sample, this clonotype turned up a few times. The chain is built from TRBV6-1 and TRBJ2-3, with 7 bases identical to TRBD1. Per the germline V gene, CDR1 is MNHNS and CDR2 is SASEGT. The CDR3 loop spans 13 amino acids. J gave up 5 bases and V 7 bases, and 6 bases lay outside the gene matches. CDR3 sequence reads: CASTQGFGDTQYF. The CDR3 bases are TGTGCCAGCACACAGGGGTTCGGAGATACGCAGTATTTT.

Concerning this clonotype itself: An end of the junction differs from the germline gene, which may be a read error. This chain uses TRBV7-9 with TRBJ1-2; D unclear. The length of the CDR3 is 15 residues. Germline values: CDR1 SEHNR, CDR2 FQNEAQ (reference sequence). CDR3 sequence: CATSSGRGNRDGYTF. The DNA for the CDR3 is TGTGCCACCAGCTCTGGTCGGGGAAATAGAGATGGCTACACCTTC.

This chain connects TRBV5-1 to TRBJ2-5; 10 nucleotides agree with TRBD2. V dropped 4 bases and J dropped 2; count of bases not matched to a gene: 5. The CDR3 consists of 15 residues. Germline V gene lookup returns CDR1 SGHRS and CDR2 YFSETQ. CDR3 nucleotide sequence: TGCGCCAGCAGCGCTAGCGGGGGAAAACAAGAGACCCAGTACTTC. The encoded protein is CASSASGGKQETQYF.

The V gene is TRBV28, the J gene TRBJ2-6; no definite D call. CDR3 length equals 14 residues. V was clipped by 4 bases and J by 1 base, with 5 bases between them. Per germline, CDR1 MDHEN and CDR2 SYDVKM. CDR3 sequence (DNA): TGTGCCAGCAGTTGGGGATCTGGGGCCAACGTCCTGACTTTC. Translating gives CASSWGSGANVLTF.

This clonotype turned up a few times. The chain couples TRBV4-1 to TRBJ2-3; 8 nucleotides align to TRBD1. This CDR3 has 18 amino acids. V dropped 1 base and J dropped 5; count of bases not matched to a gene: 14. Germline CDR1 reads MGHRA; CDR2 reads YSYEKL. The CDR3 DNA follows: TGCGCCAGCAGCCAAGGCCCAAGGTTGACAGGGGTGAGAGATACGCAGTATTTT. It yields the protein CASSQGPRLTGVRDTQYF.

This clonotype has ten or more counts. The chain is built from TRBV10-3 and TRBJ2-3; 8 bases are shared with TRBD1. There are 15 residues in the CDR3. Looked up from germline, CDR1 is ENHRY and CDR2 is SYGVKD. J was trimmed by 5 bases and V by 0 bases; bases with no gene match: 4. The CDR3 region is CAISESGQERDTQYF. The CDR3 DNA is TGTGCCATCAGTGAGTCGGGACAGGAGCGAGATACGCAGTATTTT.

The chain couples TRBV7-9 to TRBJ2-2; 7 bases line up with TRBD1. This CDR3 has 14 amino acids. Trimming cost V 3 bases and J 6 bases; bases outside gene matches: 4. Germline V gene lookup returns CDR1 SEHNR and CDR2 FQNEAQ (reference sequence). The DNA of the CDR3 is TGTGCCAGCAGCTTTCGACAGGGTGCCGGGGAGCTGTTTTTT. As protein: CASSFRQGAGELFF.

V usage is TRBV4-2 and J usage is TRBJ1-1; D gene unclear. The germline V gene encodes CDR1 LGHNA and CDR2 YNFKEQ. V dropped 2 bases and J dropped 5 bases, with 18 bases sitting between them. This CDR3 region has 16 residues. CDR3 nucleotides: TGTGCCAGCAGCCAACTCCAATCCCTCGGGGTTACTGAAGCTTTCTTT. Translation: CASSQLQSLGVTEAFF.

This clonotype was recorded a few times. The chain recombines TRBV25-1 with TRBJ1-1; a possible D gene is TRBD1 (6 bases). CDR1 is MGHDK and CDR2 is SYGVNS in the germline V gene. The V end was cut by 7 bases, the J end by 6 bases, with 18 bases between. CDR3 length: 14 amino acids. The CDR3 reads CASNEQGRASEAFF. As DNA, the CDR3 is TGTGCCAGCAACGAACAGGGAAGGGCGTCTGAAGCTTTCTTT.

The table lists this clonotype with a few counts. The rearrangement uses TRBV9 and TRBJ2-5; TRBD1 matches 8 bases. This CDR3 has 15 amino acids. Losses at the gene ends were 0 bases for V and 2 bases for J; bases not matched to a gene: 3. Germline V gene sequence: CDR1 SGDLS, CDR2 YYNGEE. CDR3 DNA: TGTGCCAGCAGCGTAGGTGGGACAGGACAAGAGACCCAGTACTTC. The encoded protein is CASSVGGTGQETQYF.

The rearrangement joins TRBV19 to TRBJ1-2, with unresolved D. V gave up 6 bases and J gave up 7 bases, with 15 bases separating them. Per germline, CDR1 LNHDA and CDR2 SQIVND (reference sequence). The CDR3 totals 13 residues. CDR3 nucleotides: TGTGCCAGTAGGGCGGAAAAAGTAGGTGGCTACACCTTC. Residues: CASRAEKVGGYTF.